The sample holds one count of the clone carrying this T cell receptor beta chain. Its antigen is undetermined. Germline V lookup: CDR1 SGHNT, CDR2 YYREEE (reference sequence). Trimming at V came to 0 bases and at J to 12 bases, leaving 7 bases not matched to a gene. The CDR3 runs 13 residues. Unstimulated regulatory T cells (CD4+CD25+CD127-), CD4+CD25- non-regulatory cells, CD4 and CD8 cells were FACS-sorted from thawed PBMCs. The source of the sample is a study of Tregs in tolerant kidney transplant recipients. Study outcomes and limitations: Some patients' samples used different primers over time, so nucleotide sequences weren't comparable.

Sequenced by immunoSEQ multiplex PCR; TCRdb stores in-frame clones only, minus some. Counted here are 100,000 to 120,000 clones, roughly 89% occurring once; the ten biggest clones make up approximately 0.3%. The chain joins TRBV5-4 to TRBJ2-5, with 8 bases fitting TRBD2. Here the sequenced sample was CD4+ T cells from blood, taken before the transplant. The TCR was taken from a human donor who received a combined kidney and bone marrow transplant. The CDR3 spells CASSLEGLGRKYF. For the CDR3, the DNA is TGTGCCAGCAGCTTGGAGGGACTAGGGAGAAAGTACTTC.